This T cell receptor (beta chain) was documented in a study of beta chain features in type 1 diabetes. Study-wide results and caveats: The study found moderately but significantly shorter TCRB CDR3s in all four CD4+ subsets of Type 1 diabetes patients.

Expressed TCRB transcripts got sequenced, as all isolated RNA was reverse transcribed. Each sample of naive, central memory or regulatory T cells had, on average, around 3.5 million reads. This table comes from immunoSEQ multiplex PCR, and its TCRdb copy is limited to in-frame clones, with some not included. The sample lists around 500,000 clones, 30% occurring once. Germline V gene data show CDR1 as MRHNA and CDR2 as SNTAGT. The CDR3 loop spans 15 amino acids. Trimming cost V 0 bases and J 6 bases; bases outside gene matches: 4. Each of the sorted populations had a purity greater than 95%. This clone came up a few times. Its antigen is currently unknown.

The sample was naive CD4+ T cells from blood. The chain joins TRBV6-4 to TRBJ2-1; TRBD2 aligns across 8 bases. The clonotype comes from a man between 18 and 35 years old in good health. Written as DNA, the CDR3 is TGTGCCAGCAGTGACTCAGCGGGAGCCCTCAATGAGCAGTTCTTC. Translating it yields CASSDSAGALNEQFF.